This TCR beta chain was found in a study of T cells after yellow fever vaccination. This clonotype appeared a few times. Trimming at V came to 3 bases and at J to 2 bases, leaving 7 bases not matched to a gene. The CDR3 is 16 amino acids. Germline values: CDR1 SGHNT, CDR2 YYREEE (reference sequence). In TCRdb, the 5' RACE reads were re-called with MiXCR into one record per CDR3 protein. Among about 300,000 distinct CDR3 sequences listed, 4% were seen once. The source was PBMCs, collected 5 days after the yellow fever booster vaccination. The clonotype was recovered from a man between 18 and 35 years old who received the YFV17D yellow fever vaccine. V gene TRBV5-4 combines with J gene TRBJ2-3; 9 positions match TRBD1. Written as DNA, the CDR3 is TGTGCCAGCAGCTCCTGGGGGACAGGGAACACAGATACGCAGTATTTT. The encoded protein is CASSSWGTGNTDTQYF.